The sequence of this T cell receptor (beta chain) was determined in a study of blood T cell repertoires in COVID-19. Study overall: Specimens from acute and convalescent COVID-19 originated in the United States, Italy and Spain.

The CDR3 length is 15 residues. From germline, CDR1 is MNHEY and CDR2 SVGEGT. V lost 5 bases to trimming and J lost 0 bases, with 11 bases between them. Libraries were prepared by immunoSEQ multiplex PCR; TCRdb keeps only in-frame clonotypes and omits some of them. The top ten clones hold about 1.9% of a sample with roughly 32,000 clones, approximately 86% of them seen once. The chain links TRBV6-2 or TRBV6-3 to TRBJ2-1, with D tentatively TRBD2 (7 bases). The sequence came from a man aged 50 to 59 with active or convalescent COVID-19. Sequencing was done on a sample of peripheral blood. In DNA, the CDR3 is TGTGCCAGCAGTATGCGGGGGCACTCCTACAATGAGCAGTTCTTC. Encoded protein: CASSMRGHSYNEQFF.